Below, one T cell receptor beta chain is given with its context. Antigen unknown. This sample was included in a study of OX40 agonist ivuxolimab in advanced cancers. Overall study: Patients received ivuxolimab, an agonistic anti-OX40 (CD134) antibody.

Germline trimming cut 4 bases from V and 5 bases from J; bases unmatched to any gene: 2. This CDR3 has 12 amino acids. The germline CDR1 and CDR2 sequences are SQVTM and ANQGSEA. Points from the study as a whole: Partly responding patients at 0.1-3.0 mg/kg showed some of the smallest clonal expansion.

Repertoires were generated with immunoSEQ multiplex PCR, while TCRdb's copy carries only in-frame clones and drops some. The repertoire includes about 44,000 clones, 85% to 95% of them detected once, and around 15% sits in the top ten. Sequenced material: CD4+ or CD8+ T cells sorted from blood, taken in a trial of the OX40 agonist ivuxolimab. The source of this sequence is an adult with an advanced solid tumor such as melanoma, head and neck, liver or kidney cancer. The rearrangement uses TRBV29-1 and TRBJ2-1; 7 positions agree with TRBD1. For the CDR3, the DNA is TGCAGCGTTGGACAGGGTAACAATGAGCAGTTCTTC. It specifies CSVGQGNNEQFF.